A single sample is the source of the 20 T cell receptor beta chains below, sequenced in a study of cytomegalovirus exposure and HLA in healthy donors. With 60 Vbeta and 13 Jbeta primers, the PCR was carried out. Measured with immunoSEQ multiplex PCR; TCRdb has only the in-frame clones, and not every one. The sample lists 130,000 or so clones, approximately 10% occurring once. The specimen was PBMCs. These receptors were taken from a middle-aged woman in good health and CMV-seropositive.

The CDR3 nucleotides read TGTGCCAGCAGCTCAGGGTATCAGGACATTCAGTACTTC. Its protein is CASSSGYQDIQYF. The rearrangement uses TRBV7-2 and TRBJ2-4, with D possibly TRBD1 on 5 matching bases. This CDR3 spans 13 amino acids. The V and J ends lost 4 bases and 8 bases respectively, with 12 bases between them. Germline V gene lookup returns CDR1 SGHTA and CDR2 FQGNSA.

CDR3: CASSLTGVETEAFF. The CDR3 region has the DNA TGTGCCAGCAGTCTCACAGGGGTCGAAACTGAAGCTTTCTTT. The chain combines TRBV27 with TRBJ1-1; 7 positions match TRBD1. Germline trimming cut 5 bases from V and 5 bases from J; bases unmatched to any gene: 8. In germline, CDR1 is MNHEY, CDR2 SMNVEV (reference sequence). This CDR3 has 14 residues.

The chain employs TRBV6-6 and TRBJ2-7; TRBD2 might be the D (6 bases). CDR3 length: 15 amino acids. The ends were cut back, 0 bases at V and 3 bases at J, with 12 bases in the middle. The V gene's germline CDR1 is MNHNY and CDR2 SVGAGI (reference sequence). CDR3 loop: CASSYSVGGRYEQYF. The CDR3, as DNA: TGTGCCAGCAGTTACTCTGTCGGGGGACGCTACGAGCAGTACTTC.

This clone was found a few times. The chain is built from TRBV10-1 and TRBJ1-1; perhaps TRBD1 as D (5 bases). This CDR3 spans 14 amino acids. In germline, CDR1 is WNHNN, CDR2 SYGVQD (reference sequence). Trimming removed 11 bases from V and 1 base from J, with 17 bases in between. CDR3 sequence (DNA): TGCGCCGGACACCTCTCCCGCGGGAACACTGAAGCTTTCTTT. It is translated as CAGHLSRGNTEAFF.

The V and J genes are TRBV7-6 and TRBJ2-3, with 7 bases lining up with TRBD2. The junction had 6 bases not matched to a gene; V was cut back by 5 bases and J by 4 bases. The CDR3 totals 14 residues. In germline, CDR1 is SGHVS, CDR2 FNYEAQ. The CDR3, as DNA: TGTGCCAGCAGCCAGCGGGGAGGGGCAGATACGCAGTATTTT. Amino acids: CASSQRGGADTQYF.

V is TRBV12-5 and J is TRBJ2-1; no clear D gene. The length of the CDR3 is 14 residues. Trimming pared 1 base from V and 1 base from J, leaving 5 bases between. In germline, CDR1 is LGHNT, CDR2 FRNRAP. CDR3 protein: CASGLDSSYNEQFF. The CDR3 nucleotides read TGTGCTAGTGGTTTGGACAGTTCCTACAATGAGCAGTTCTTC.

The sample holds a few counts of this clone. The rearrangement uses TRBV23-1 and TRBJ1-1; D gene uncertain. TRBV23-1 is annotated as an ORF whose role is uncertain. The CDR3 contains 12 residues. V was cut by 4 bases and J by 10 bases, with 13 bases left in between. This CDR3 reads CASSPRGRVAFF. In DNA, the CDR3 is TGCGCCAGCAGTCCCCGGGGTCGAGTAGCTTTCTTT.

This clone was counted a few times. The rearrangement uses TRBV4-2 and TRBJ2-7; D gene ambiguous. CDR3 length: 16 residues. V lost 1 base to trimming and J lost 3 bases, with 16 bases between them. Looked up from germline, CDR1 is LGHNA and CDR2 is YNFKEQ. The DNA of the CDR3 is TGTGCCAGCAGCCAAGCCCCTGGGCACTTACTCTACGAGCAGTACTTC. Protein sequence: CASSQAPGHLLYEQYF.

The rearrangement links TRBV7-6 to TRBJ2-1, with TRBD2 matching 14 bases. Trimming removed 6 bases from V and 5 bases from J; junction bases left unmatched: 21. In germline, CDR1 is SGHVS, CDR2 FNYEAQ. The CDR3 runs to 21 residues. In DNA, the CDR3 is TGTGCCAGCAGAGCCCCCTTGACTAGCGGGGGGGATCGGGGTGCCGACAATGAGCAGTTCTTC. Protein: CASRAPLTSGGDRGADNEQFF.

The chain employs TRBV4-1 and TRBJ2-3; tentatively, D is TRBD1 (5 bases). The CDR3 spans 16 residues. V lost 4 bases to trimming and J lost 5 bases, with 19 bases between them. Germline V gene lookup returns CDR1 MGHRA and CDR2 YSYEKL. Here the CDR3 reads CASSPGYGQGRDTQYF. CDR3 bases: TGCGCCAGCAGCCCAGGGTATGGGCAGGGTAGAGATACGCAGTATTTT.

This clone was detected ten times or more. This chain links TRBV4-3 with TRBJ2-3; 10 bases map to TRBD2. The CDR3 length is 16 residues. CDR1 and CDR2 from the germline V gene are LGHNA and YSLEER. The V segment lost 0 bases and the J segment 1 base; nucleotides outside the gene matches: 1. CDR3 in amino acids: CASSQDTSGGTDTQYF. CDR3 nucleotide sequence: TGCGCCAGCAGCCAAGATACTAGCGGGGGCACAGATACGCAGTATTTT.

This clone has more than one count but fewer than ten. This chain uses TRBV15 with TRBJ2-5, with 8 bases that match TRBD1. J lost 6 bases, V lost 5 bases, and 11 bases had no gene match. Germline V CDR1 and CDR2: LNHNV, YYDKDF (reference sequence). This CDR3 comprises 15 residues. CDR3 DNA: TGTGCCACCAGCCGAGGGACAGGCACCGGTCAGACCCAGTACTTC. It yields the protein CATSRGTGTGQTQYF.

The table lists this clone with a few counts. The chain has TRBV19 and TRBJ1-3, with D hard to call. This CDR3 spans 15 amino acids. CDR1 and CDR2 (germline): LNHDA, SQIVND (reference sequence). V was shortened by 7 bases and J by 0 bases, with 13 bases between the two germline ends. Written as DNA, the CDR3 is TGTGCCAGTAACGAGGGTTTGCTCTCTGGAAACACCATATATTTT. This codes for CASNEGLLSGNTIYF.

The V and J genes are TRBV7-9 and TRBJ1-2; 9 bases align to TRBD1. V gave up 6 bases and J gave up 6 bases; unmatched junction bases: 11. Germline CDR1 reads SEHNR; CDR2 reads FQNEAQ (reference sequence). The CDR3 spans 15 residues. CDR3 DNA sequence: TGTGCCAGCAGGGCGCCGGGGACAGGGTCGGATGGCTACACCTTC. The encoded protein is CASRAPGTGSDGYTF.

This clone occurred a few times. The V and J genes are TRBV14 and TRBJ2-3, with 7 bases matching TRBD2. CDR3 length: 16 residues. The germline gives CDR1 SGHDN, CDR2 FVKESK. V lost 0 bases to trimming and J lost 2 bases; unmatched junction nucleotides: 5. The CDR3 loop reads CASSQDQGGYTDTQYF. The DNA for the CDR3 is TGTGCCAGCAGCCAAGATCAGGGAGGGTACACAGATACGCAGTATTTT.

This clone was detected only a few times. The chain joins TRBV5-1 to TRBJ2-5, with TRBD1 matching over 7 bases. The CDR3 covers 14 residues. Germline CDR1 is SGHRS and CDR2 is YFSETQ. The J segment lost 2 bases and the V segment lost 2 bases, leaving 3 bases of the junction unmatched. Here the CDR3 DNA reads TGCGCCAGCAGCTTTCCGGGACAGCAAGAGACCCAGTACTTC. This sequence encodes CASSFPGQQETQYF.

In its sample, this clone was seen a few times. V and J are TRBV6-6 and TRBJ2-1; 11 bases fit TRBD2. This CDR3 region has 15 residues. V was clipped by 5 bases and J by 11 bases; unmatched bases: 11. Germline V lookup: CDR1 MNHNY, CDR2 SVGAGI (reference sequence). In nucleotides, the CDR3 is TGTGCCAGCAGTCCCGGGACTAGCGGAGAAATGAAGCAGTTCTTC. Amino acids: CASSPGTSGEMKQFF.

The rearrangement uses TRBV7-6 and TRBJ2-3, with 10 bases fitting TRBD2. V trimming: 5 bases; J trimming: 4 bases; junction bases outside the gene matches: 6. The CDR3 totals 15 residues. Germline V CDR1 and CDR2: SGHVS, FNYEAQ. CDR3 residues: CASSPLAGQADTQYF. In nucleotides, the CDR3 is TGTGCCAGCAGCCCACTAGCGGGACAGGCAGATACGCAGTATTTT.

The chain combines TRBV7-8 with TRBJ1-1, with D possibly being TRBD1 (6 bases). CDR3 length: 14 amino acids. V was clipped by 5 bases and J by 1 base, with 11 bases between them. From germline, CDR1 is SGHVS and CDR2 FQNEAQ. The CDR3 is CASSPVTGNTEAFF. DNA of the CDR3: TGTGCCAGCAGCCCCGTGACAGGGAACACTGAAGCTTTCTTT.

This clone was picked up a small number of times. The chain recombines TRBV7-9 with TRBJ2-2, with D perhaps matching TRBD1 (6 bases). From germline, CDR1 is SEHNR and CDR2 FQNEAQ (reference sequence). V was trimmed by 6 bases and J by 3 bases, leaving 17 bases between them. The CDR3 has 16 residues. The CDR3 bases are TGTGCCAGCAGGGCCCGGGACAAGGGGTACACCGGGGAGCTGTTTTTT. This sequence encodes CASRARDKGYTGELFF. Complete variable domain (other parts from reference TRBV7-9 and TRBJ2-2): DTGVSQNPRHKITKRGQNVTFRCDPISEHNRLYWYRQTLGQGPEFLTYFQNEAQLEKSRLLSDRFSAERPKGSFSTLEIQRTEQGDSAMYLCASRARDKGYTGELFFGEGSRLTVL.